One sample yielded the 28 T cell receptor beta chains listed below, sequenced in a study of regulatory T cells in long-lasting Graves disease. Libraries of TCR beta came from iRepertoire HTBI primers plus Arm-PCR of CDR3 regions. TCRdb itself ran the multiplex PCR reads through MiXCR, one entry per CDR3 protein. Of some 340,000 distinct CDR3 sequences listed, approximately 25% were seen once; the top ten hold roughly a quarter. Indicated time point: persistent/refractory GD, antithyroid drugs over 5 years with positive TRAb. Extracted RNA from PBMCs served as the source of the TCR library. Sequences were derived from peripheral blood mononuclear cells (PBMCs), sampled when the disease was refractory, from a patient treated with antithyroid drugs. These receptors originate from a woman aged 40 to 55 with Graves disease.

This clonotype was observed at least ten times. This chain connects TRBV20-1 to TRBJ2-5; TRBD2 matches at 10 bases. This CDR3 is 14 amino acids long. V dropped 3 bases and J dropped 1; count of bases not matched to a gene: 2. Germline V gives CDR1 DFQATT, CDR2 SNEGSKA (reference sequence). This CDR3 is CSARGTSAQETQYF. CDR3 bases: TGCAGTGCTAGGGGGACTAGCGCCCAAGAGACCCAGTACTTC.

This clonotype was seen at least ten times. The chain couples TRBV20-1 to TRBJ1-5; D is perhaps TRBD1 (6 bases). Looked up from germline, CDR1 is DFQATT and CDR2 is SNEGSKA (reference sequence). V was cut by 4 bases and J by 5 bases, with 12 bases left in between. CDR3 length: 13 residues. The CDR3 DNA follows: TGCAGTGCTATAGGGGGGGTTGATCAGCCCCAGCATTTT. This codes for CSAIGGVDQPQHF.

This clonotype occurred a few times. The chain recombines TRBV20-1 with TRBJ2-7; no clear D. Germline values: CDR1 DFQATT, CDR2 SNEGSKA (reference sequence). V was shortened by 6 bases and J by 6 bases, with 15 bases between the two germline ends. This CDR3 contains 12 residues. Here the CDR3 reads CSAPKGTVEQYF. The DNA for the CDR3 is TGCAGTGCGCCTAAGGGCACCGTCGAGCAGTACTTC.

This chain joins TRBV19 and TRBJ2-5, with D tentatively TRBD2 (5 bases). Trimming took 5 bases from V and 4 from J, leaving 17 bases between them. The CDR3 sequence is 15 residues long. Looked up from germline, CDR1 is LNHDA and CDR2 is SQIVND (reference sequence). CDR3 nucleotides: TGTGCCAGTAGTTCAGAGAGAGGGTTTGCAGAGACCCAGTACTTC. It is translated as CASSSERGFAETQYF. The variable domain in full, with the rest retrieved from reference TRBV19 and TRBJ2-5, is DGGITQSPKYLFRKEGQNVTLSCEQNLNHDAMYWYRQDPGQGLRLIYYSQIVNDFQKGDIAEGYSVSREKKESFPLTVTSAQKNPTAFYLCASSSERGFAETQYFGPGTRLLVL.

In this sample, this clonotype turned up many times. The rearrangement links TRBV11-2 to TRBJ2-5; D is perhaps TRBD1 or TRBD2 (5 bases each). Germline lookup yields CDR1 SGHAT and CDR2 FQNNGV. Trimming pared 3 bases from V and 0 bases from J, leaving 11 bases between. CDR3 length: 15 residues. The CDR3 region is CASSFNRGHQETQYF. As DNA, the CDR3 is TGTGCCAGCAGCTTCAACCGGGGCCACCAAGAGACCCAGTACTTC.

V gene TRBV2 combines with J gene TRBJ2-1, with TRBD2 matching over 13 bases. Germline V CDR1 and CDR2: SNHLY, FYNNEI. This CDR3 contains 14 residues. V trimming: 8 bases; J trimming: 6 bases; junction bases outside the gene matches: 4. This chain's CDR3 is CASAGLAGANEQFF. The CDR3 nucleotides are TGTGCCAGCGCCGGACTAGCGGGAGCCAATGAGCAGTTCTTC.

This clonotype was observed a few times. The chain uses TRBV5-6 and TRBJ1-1; D is perhaps TRBD1 (5 bases). The CDR3 covers 14 residues. With 4 bases removed from V and 3 bases from J, the gap between germline ends came to 13 bases. From germline, CDR1 is SGHDT and CDR2 YYEEEE. The CDR3 spells CASSGIQGYTEAFF. The CDR3 region has the DNA TGTGCCAGCAGCGGGATCCAGGGATACACTGAAGCTTTCTTT.

The CDR3 nucleotides read TGTGCCAGCAGCTTAGCCCTTGGACAGGGGGAAAAGGAAGAGACCCAGTACTTC. It encodes CASSLALGQGEKEETQYF. V is TRBV7-9 and J is TRBJ2-5; TRBD1 aligns across 10 bases. V lost 0 bases to trimming and J lost 3 bases; unmatched junction nucleotides: 10. The CDR3 extends over 18 amino acids. Germline lookup yields CDR1 SEHNR and CDR2 FQNEAQ (reference sequence).

This clonotype was seen more than once but under ten times. The chain uses TRBV2 and TRBJ2-1, with 7 bases fitting TRBD2. CDR3 length: 14 amino acids. The V segment lost 9 bases and the J segment 8 bases; nucleotides outside the gene matches: 13. The germline V gene encodes CDR1 SNHLY and CDR2 FYNNEI. CDR3 coding DNA: TGTGCCAGTCTCGGGACTACACCTACAGATGAGCAGTTCTTC. Residues: CASLGTTPTDEQFF.

In this sample, this clonotype turned up many times. The V gene is TRBV29-1, the J gene TRBJ2-4; D might be TRBD2 (6 bases). V dropped 4 bases and J dropped 4 bases, with 11 bases sitting between them. Germline V gene lookup returns CDR1 SQVTM and CDR2 ANQGSEA. This CDR3 region has 13 residues. The CDR3 DNA follows: TGCAGCGTTGTGGGGGGTGGGAAAAACATTCAGTACTTC. The encoded protein is CSVVGGGKNIQYF.

This clonotype occurred many times. The chain has TRBV2 and TRBJ1-3; D is ambiguous. The germline gives CDR1 SNHLY, CDR2 FYNNEI. The CDR3 has 15 residues. The V gene lost 6 bases and the J gene lost 1 base, with 13 bases spanning the gap. CDR3: CASSPKEESGNTIYF. The CDR3 DNA reads TGTGCCAGCAGCCCAAAGGAGGAGTCTGGAAACACCATATATTTT.

The chain couples TRBV2 to TRBJ1-2; 10 bases map to TRBD1. Germline V gene sequence: CDR1 SNHLY, CDR2 FYNNEI. This CDR3 has 14 amino acids. The V segment lost 6 bases and the J segment 10 bases; nucleotides outside the gene matches: 11. CDR3 DNA sequence: TGTGCCAGCAGCTCCATAAACGGACAGGGGGACTACACCTTC. Translated: CASSSINGQGDYTF.

The chain links TRBV20-1 to TRBJ2-1; the match to TRBD2 covers 8 bases. The germline V gene has CDR1 DFQATT and CDR2 SNEGSKA (reference sequence). CDR3 length equals 15 residues. V lost 3 bases and J lost 9; bases outside the gene matches: 13. DNA of the CDR3: TGCAGTGCTAGGCTGGCGGGAGGAGGGATGAGTGAGCAGTTCTTC. It yields the protein CSARLAGGGMSEQFF.

This clonotype appeared a few times. The CDR3 DNA follows: TGCAGTGCCTATTCCTATACCGGGGAGCTGTTTTTT. Protein: CSAYSYTGELFF. V usage is TRBV20-1 and J usage is TRBJ2-2; D call uncertain. CDR1 DFQATT and CDR2 SNEGSKA come from the germline V gene (reference sequence). V lost 6 bases, J lost 5 bases, and 10 bases lay in between. This CDR3 is 12 amino acids long.

The chain joins TRBV7-9 to TRBJ2-2; 8 nucleotides agree with TRBD2. Losses at the gene ends were 5 bases for V and 2 bases for J; bases not matched to a gene: 10. The germline gives CDR1 SEHNR, CDR2 FQNEAQ (reference sequence). The CDR3 loop spans 17 amino acids. The CDR3 here is CASSNLTSGVNTGELFF. CDR3 in DNA: TGTGCCAGCAGCAATTTAACTAGCGGAGTAAACACCGGGGAGCTGTTTTTT. Looking up the rest from reference TRBV7-9 and TRBJ2-2 gives the full variable domain: DTGVSQNPRHKITKRGQNVTFRCDPISEHNRLYWYRQTLGQGPEFLTYFQNEAQLEKSRLLSDRFSAERPKGSFSTLEIQRTEQGDSAMYLCASSNLTSGVNTGELFFGEGSRLTVL.

The table lists this clonotype with many counts. This chain links TRBV11-2 with TRBJ2-2; tentatively, D is TRBD1 or TRBD2 (6 bases each). V was clipped by 6 bases and J by 7 bases, with 18 bases between them. The germline V gene has CDR1 SGHAT and CDR2 FQNNGV. This CDR3 has 15 residues. The CDR3 protein is CASSSIRGRDGELFF. CDR3 sequence (DNA): TGTGCCAGCAGTTCCATTCGGGGGCGGGACGGGGAGCTGTTTTTT.

The count of this clonotype is one. Its ends do not fully match the called genes, so a read error is possible. The chain recombines TRBV5-1 with TRBJ2-1, with 8 nucleotides matching TRBD1. Germline V lookup: CDR1 SGHRS, CDR2 YFSETQ. This CDR3 region has 16 residues. This CDR3 reads CASSLLDRAPYNEQFF. The CDR3 bases are TGTGCCAGCAGCCTGCTGGACAGGGCCCCCTACAATGAGCAGTTCTTC. Supplemented by reference TRBV5-1 and TRBJ2-1, the full variable domain reads KAGVTQTPRYLIKTRGQQVTLSCSPISGHRSVSWYQQTPGQGLQFLFEYFSETQRNKGNFPGRFSGRQFSNSRSEMNVSTLELGDSALYLCASSLLDRAPYNEQFFGPGTRLTVL.

As to this clonotype: A read error may be the cause here, since a much bigger clone is one base away. The chain recombines TRBV19 with TRBJ1-5; a weak D match, TRBD1 (6 bases). V gave up 2 bases and J gave up 3 bases, with 17 bases separating them. From germline, CDR1 is LNHDA and CDR2 SQIVND (reference sequence). The CDR3 length is 17 residues. The CDR3 loop is CASSISYVGTLNQPQHF. In DNA, the CDR3 is TGTGCCAGTAGTATATCTTATGTCGGGACACTCAATCAGCCCCAGCATTTT.

There are many counts of this clonotype. V and J are TRBV28 and TRBJ1-6; 10 positions match TRBD1. Per germline, CDR1 MDHEN and CDR2 SYDVKM. CDR3 length: 14 residues. Trimming took 6 bases from V and 11 from J; bases not matched to a gene: 7. The DNA for the CDR3 is TGTGCCAGCAGACGGGACAGGGGAGGAACACCCCTCCACTTT. Its protein product is CASRRDRGGTPLHF.

This clonotype was seen repeatedly, ten times or more. This chain joins TRBV7-3 and TRBJ1-2; 9 bases are a match to TRBD1. Germline CDR1 is SGHTA and CDR2 is FQGTGA. CDR3 length: 13 amino acids. V trimming: 5 bases; J trimming: 7 bases; junction bases outside the gene matches: 5. DNA of the CDR3: TGTGCCAGCAGCCCGGGGACAGGGATTGGCTACACCTTC. Translated: CASSPGTGIGYTF.

The chain employs TRBV27 and TRBJ2-7; maybe TRBD1 (6 bases). The germline V and J ends were trimmed by 6 bases and 1 base, with 10 bases remaining between them. The CDR3 totals 13 residues. CDR1 and CDR2 from the germline V gene are MNHEY and SMNVEV (reference sequence). The CDR3 DNA reads TGTGCCAGCAGACAGGGTTTTTCCTACGAGCAGTACTTC. Its translation: CASRQGFSYEQYF.

This clonotype has only a few counts. V is TRBV5-1 and J is TRBJ1-1; D call uncertain. Germline values: CDR1 SGHRS, CDR2 YFSETQ. Trimming left V 5 bases short and J 1 base short, with 9 bases between. The CDR3 totals 13 residues. CDR3 sequence reads: CASRSDWNTEAFF. Written as DNA, the CDR3 is TGCGCCAGCAGATCGGACTGGAACACTGAAGCTTTCTTT. The full variable domain, completed using reference TRBV5-1 and TRBJ1-1, is KAGVTQTPRYLIKTRGQQVTLSCSPISGHRSVSWYQQTPGQGLQFLFEYFSETQRNKGNFPGRFSGRQFSNSRSEMNVSTLELGDSALYLCASRSDWNTEAFFGQGTRLTVV.

This clonotype was seen a handful of times. The chain uses TRBV6-2 or TRBV6-3 and TRBJ2-7, with TRBD2 matching 7 bases. V lost 4 bases, J lost 4 bases, and 10 bases stayed unmatched. In germline, CDR1 is MNHEY, CDR2 SVGEGT. The CDR3 has 15 amino acids. For the CDR3, the DNA is TGTGCCAGCAGTTCGTCGGGACTAAACTTGTACGAGCAGTACTTC. Amino acid sequence: CASSSSGLNLYEQYF.

This clonotype was observed at least ten times. J is TRBJ2-4 and V is TRBV20-1, with 8 bases matching TRBD1. Losses at the gene ends were 3 bases for V and 0 bases for J; bases not matched to a gene: 13. The CDR3 is 18 amino acids. The germline gives CDR1 DFQATT, CDR2 SNEGSKA (reference sequence). The CDR3 sequence is CSASRAGGAVIAKNIQYF. CDR3 coding DNA: TGCAGTGCTAGTAGGGCAGGGGGCGCGGTAATAGCCAAAAACATTCAGTACTTC.

This clonotype was observed a handful of times. This chain uses TRBV6-5 with TRBJ2-6; 10 bases fit TRBD1. The germline gives CDR1 MNHEY, CDR2 SVGAGI. Trimming took 0 bases from V and 1 from J; bases not matched to a gene: 3. The CDR3 covers 18 residues. CDR3: CASSYSRTGGSGANVLTF. The CDR3 DNA is TGTGCCAGCAGTTACTCGAGGACAGGGGGGTCTGGGGCCAACGTCCTGACTTTC.

This sequence joins TRBV20-1 and TRBJ2-3; D may correspond to TRBD1 or TRBD2 (5 bases each). V was clipped by 8 bases and J by 5 bases, with 14 bases between them. The CDR3 is 12 residues long. Looked up from germline, CDR1 is DFQATT and CDR2 is SNEGSKA (reference sequence). Written as DNA, the CDR3 is TGCAGTACCGGACGTGGGGGAGATACGCAGTATTTT. Translation gives CSTGRGGDTQYF.

This clonotype was detected many times. The V and J genes are TRBV12-3 or TRBV12-4 and TRBJ2-7; unclear D gene. This CDR3 is built from 13 residues. Trimming left V 3 bases short and J 3 bases short, with 9 bases between. The CDR3 sequence is CASSFGHLYEQYF. As DNA, the CDR3 is TGTGCCAGCAGTTTTGGGCACCTCTACGAGCAGTACTTC.

This clonotype came up a few times. The chain joins TRBV28 to TRBJ2-7; TRBD2 matches at 10 bases. The germline V gene has CDR1 MDHEN and CDR2 SYDVKM. This CDR3 spans 17 amino acids. The junction had 15 bases not matched to a gene; V was cut back by 6 bases and J by 4 bases. The CDR3 region is CASSNPSGRSVWYEQYF. Here the CDR3 DNA reads TGTGCCAGCAGCAATCCTAGCGGGAGATCTGTGTGGTACGAGCAGTACTTC.